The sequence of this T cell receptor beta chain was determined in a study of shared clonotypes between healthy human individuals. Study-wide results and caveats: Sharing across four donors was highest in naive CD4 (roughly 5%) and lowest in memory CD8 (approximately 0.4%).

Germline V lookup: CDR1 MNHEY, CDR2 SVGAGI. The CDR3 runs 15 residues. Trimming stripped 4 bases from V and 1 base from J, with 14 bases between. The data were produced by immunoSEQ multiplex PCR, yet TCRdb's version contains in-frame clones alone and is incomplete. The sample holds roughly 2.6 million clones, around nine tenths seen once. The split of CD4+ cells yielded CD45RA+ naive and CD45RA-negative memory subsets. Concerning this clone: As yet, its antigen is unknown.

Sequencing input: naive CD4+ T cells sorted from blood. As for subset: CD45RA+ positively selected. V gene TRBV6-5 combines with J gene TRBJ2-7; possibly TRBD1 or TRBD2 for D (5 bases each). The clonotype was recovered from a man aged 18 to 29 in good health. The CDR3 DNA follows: TGTGCCAGCAGTTCCACCCCAGGGAGTTCCTACGAGCAGTACTTC. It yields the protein CASSSTPGSSYEQYF.